Below are 28 T cell receptor beta chains sequenced from a single sample in a study of radiotherapy plus CTLA-4 blockade in lung cancer. Using immunoSEQ multiplex PCR, the repertoire was profiled, and TCRdb retains in-frame clones only, with some absent. The data hold around 20,000 clones, with roughly 82% observed a single time. Specimen: peripheral blood, collected from a patient treated with radiotherapy plus ipilimumab. The source of these receptors is a human donor with non-small cell lung cancer whose response to radiotherapy plus ipilimumab could not be evaluated.

The CDR3 coding sequence is TGTGCCAGCAGCAAAGCAGGAGGGACAGGGTCCTACGAGCAGTACTTC. As protein: CASSKAGGTGSYEQYF. V usage is TRBV21-1 and J usage is TRBJ2-7; the D call of TRBD1 is as the table states it, not checked on the DNA. TRBV21-1 is classified as a pseudogene. The CDR3 covers 16 residues.

A single count supports this clone. The rearrangement joins TRBV19 to TRBJ2-1; tentative D call: TRBD2 (6 bases). The CDR3 loop spans 15 amino acids. V lost 3 bases and J 0 bases, leaving 9 bases between the germline ends. Germline V lookup: CDR1 LNHDA, CDR2 SQIVND (reference sequence). This CDR3 reads CASSILGSSYNEQFF. CDR3 DNA: TGTGCCAGTAGTATCCTCGGGAGCTCCTACAATGAGCAGTTCTTC.

CDR3 residues: CASSQYRGGPGELFF. The CDR3 DNA reads as TGTGCCAGCAGCCAATACAGGGGCGGGCCCGGGGAGCTGTTTTTT. This chain joins TRBV5-4 and TRBJ2-2; 7 bases line up with TRBD1. CDR1 and CDR2 from the germline V gene are SGHNT and YYREEE (reference sequence). This CDR3 comprises 15 residues. V dropped 4 bases and J dropped 6; count of bases not matched to a gene: 9.

The V gene is TRBV5-1, the J gene TRBJ2-1, with D unclear. Trimming cost V 6 bases and J 2 bases, with 12 bases left between them. CDR3 size: 14 residues. CDR1 and CDR2 from the germline V gene are SGHRS and YFSETQ. CDR3 region: CASTPSRPYNEQFF. DNA of the CDR3: TGCGCCAGCACACCTAGTCGCCCCTACAATGAGCAGTTCTTC.

The CDR3 sequence is CASSQLGGGRFGKLFF. For the CDR3, the DNA is TGCGCCAGCAGCCAGCTCGGGGGGGGAAGATTCGGAAAACTGTTTTTT. The chain is built from TRBV4-1 and TRBJ1-4, with D tentatively TRBD1 (5 bases). V lost 3 bases and J 10 bases, leaving 21 bases between the germline ends. This CDR3 has 16 amino acids. Per germline, CDR1 MGHRA and CDR2 YSYEKL.

The CDR3 is CASSAGLAGGWNTGELFF. CDR3 coding DNA: TGTGCCAGCAGCGCGGGACTAGCGGGGGGCTGGAACACCGGGGAGCTGTTTTTT. This rearrangement joins TRBV9 to TRBJ2-2; 15 positions agree with TRBD2. This CDR3 is built from 18 residues. Germline V gene lookup returns CDR1 SGDLS and CDR2 YYNGEE. V dropped 3 bases and J dropped 1; count of bases not matched to a gene: 4.

The chain recombines TRBV28 with TRBJ2-7, with D uncertain. The germline gives CDR1 MDHEN, CDR2 SYDVKM. The CDR3 runs 13 residues. V lost 2 bases, J lost 2 bases, and 7 bases lay in between. The CDR3 sequence is CASSLKLAYEQYF. The DNA of the CDR3 is TGTGCCAGCAGTTTAAAGCTCGCCTACGAGCAGTACTTC.

The J gene is TRBJ1-4, the V gene TRBV6-5; 9 nucleotides agree with TRBD1. Germline V gene lookup returns CDR1 MNHEY and CDR2 SVGAGI. The junction had 6 bases not matched to a gene; V was cut back by 5 bases and J by 5 bases. CDR3 size: 15 residues. For the CDR3, the DNA is TGTGCCAGCAGTCCACAGGGGGCTGGGAATGAAAAACTGTTTTTT. Amino acid sequence: CASSPQGAGNEKLFF.

This clone was counted a single time. The chain recombines TRBV10-1 with TRBJ2-7, with 9 nucleotides matching TRBD2. This CDR3 contains 16 residues. The trim removed 5 bases at V and 6 bases at J, leaving 14 bases unmatched. Germline V gene sequence: CDR1 WNHNN, CDR2 SYGVQD (reference sequence). CDR3 nucleotides: TGCGCCAGCAGTAATAGCGGGAGTAAGGCCTCCCCCGAGCAGTACTTC. This sequence encodes CASSNSGSKASPEQYF.

The gene calls are TRBV6-6 and TRBJ2-1; TRBD2 matches 8 bases. Trimming at V came to 6 bases and at J to 3 bases, leaving 10 bases not matched to a gene. CDR3 length equals 16 residues. Germline-derived CDR1 and CDR2 are MNHNY and SVGAGI (reference sequence). The CDR3 region has the DNA TGTGCCAGCAGCCCGCCCGGGACTAGGATCTACAATGAGCAGTTCTTC. Encoded protein: CASSPPGTRIYNEQFF.

This clone has just one count. The rearrangement links TRBV11-1 to TRBJ2-7; 8 bases are a match to TRBD1. The CDR3 contains 14 residues. CDR1 SGHAT and CDR2 FQDESV come from the germline V gene (reference sequence). Losses at the gene ends were 1 base for V and 7 bases for J; bases not matched to a gene: 6. CDR3 in DNA: TGTGCCAGCAGCTTAGAGCAGGGGGCGAGGGAGCAGTACTTC. Its translation is CASSLEQGAREQYF.

The V and J genes are TRBV28 and TRBJ1-2; 10 nucleotides agree with TRBD1. CDR1 MDHEN and CDR2 SYDVKM come from the germline V gene. V gave up 6 bases and J gave up 4 bases; unmatched junction bases: 8. The CDR3 sequence is 15 residues long. CDR3 residues: CASSRQGAARYGYTF. The CDR3 bases are TGTGCCAGCAGCCGACAGGGGGCGGCCCGCTATGGCTACACCTTC.

V usage is TRBV7-9 and J usage is TRBJ1-2, with D possibly TRBD1 on 5 matching bases. Trimming pared 3 bases from V and 6 bases from J, leaving 8 bases between. This CDR3 spans 12 amino acids. Germline V gene lookup returns CDR1 SEHNR and CDR2 FQNEAQ (reference sequence). The CDR3 nucleotides read TGTGCCAGCAGCTTCGGAGGGGATGGCTACACCTTC. It encodes CASSFGGDGYTF.

The chain is built from TRBV5-1 and TRBJ1-1; TRBD1 agrees at 10 bases. Germline V gene data show CDR1 as SGHRS and CDR2 as YFSETQ. Trimming removed 0 bases from V and 6 bases from J; junction bases left unmatched: 17. The CDR3 has 19 residues. DNA for the CDR3: TGCGCCAGCAGCTTGGCCGGGGACAGGGGAGGTGGGCGATCCGCTGAAGCTTTCTTT. Translating gives CASSLAGDRGGGRSAEAFF.

The chain combines TRBV5-6 with TRBJ1-2, with 12 bases lining up with TRBD1. Germline V gives CDR1 SGHDT, CDR2 YYEEEE. This CDR3 contains 15 residues. Losses at the gene ends were 4 bases for V and 4 bases for J; bases not matched to a gene: 5. CDR3 region: CASSLRDRGPYGYTF. CDR3 nucleotide sequence: TGTGCCAGCAGCCTCCGGGACAGGGGGCCCTATGGCTACACCTTC. The full variable domain, its missing parts supplied by reference TRBV5-6 and TRBJ1-2, is DAGVTQSPTHLIKTRGQQVTLRCSPKSGHDTVSWYQQALGQGPQFIFQYYEEEERQRGNFPDRFSGHQFPNYSSELNVNALLLGDSALYLCASSLRDRGPYGYTFGSGTRLTVV.

The CDR3 loop is CAVCVNCGYEQYF. The DNA for the CDR3 is TGTGCCGTTTGTGTGAACTGCGGGTACGAGCAGTACTTC. The chain has TRBV19 and TRBJ2-7, with D possibly being TRBD2 (5 bases). Germline CDR1 reads LNHDA; CDR2 reads SQIVND (reference sequence). The CDR3 is 13 amino acids. V was cut by 11 bases and J by 4 bases, with 18 bases left in between. Supplemented by reference TRBV19 and TRBJ2-7, the full variable domain reads DGGITQSPKYLFRKEGQNVTLSCEQNLNHDAMYWYRQDPGQGLRLIYYSQIVNDFQKGDIAEGYSVSREKKESFPLTVTSAQKNPTAFYLCAVCVNCGYEQYFGPGTRLTVT.

This sequence joins TRBV10-3 and TRBJ2-3; weak D call: TRBD2 (5 bases). The CDR3 covers 15 residues. Per germline, CDR1 ENHRY and CDR2 SYGVKD. With 1 base removed from V and 2 bases from J, the gap between germline ends came to 10 bases. CDR3 sequence (DNA): TGTGCCATCAGTGAGTTGACCCGGGACACAGATACGCAGTATTTT. It yields the protein CAISELTRDTDTQYF.

The chain has TRBV27 and TRBJ1-5, with no clear D. Trimming took off 3 bases at V and 6 bases at J, with 9 bases between the two ends. Germline values: CDR1 MNHEY, CDR2 SMNVEV (reference sequence). This CDR3 spans 13 amino acids. DNA of the CDR3: TGTGCCAGCAGTTTCTCCGTCGGTCAGCCCCAGCATTTT. This sequence encodes CASSFSVGQPQHF.

The rearrangement joins TRBV14 to TRBJ2-5; 10 nucleotides line up with TRBD2. Unmatched junction bases numbered 2, after V lost 1 base and J lost 0 bases. Germline V lookup: CDR1 SGHDN, CDR2 FVKESK. The CDR3 loop spans 16 amino acids. The CDR3 DNA reads TGTGCCAGCAGCCAAGGGACTAGCGGTAACCAAGAGACCCAGTACTTC. It specifies CASSQGTSGNQETQYF.

By share, this clone counts as medium-sized. The chain couples TRBV11-2 to TRBJ2-7, with D tentatively TRBD2 (6 bases). Germline V CDR1 and CDR2: SGHAT, FQNNGV. The CDR3 spans 13 residues. The germline V and J ends were trimmed by 5 bases and 5 bases, with 13 bases remaining between them. The CDR3 is CASSPDGSHEQYF. CDR3 nucleotide sequence: TGTGCCAGCAGCCCGGACGGGAGTCACGAGCAGTACTTC.

The rearrangement joins TRBV10-1 to TRBJ2-1, with 10 bases lining up with TRBD2. Trimming took 5 bases from V and 9 from J; bases not matched to a gene: 7. CDR3 length: 14 residues. Germline-derived CDR1 and CDR2 are WNHNN and SYGVQD (reference sequence). The CDR3 nucleotides read TGCGCCAGCAGTTTTAGCGGGGGGTCGGGTGAGCAGTTCTTC. This gives the protein CASSFSGGSGEQFF.

Comment on this clone: Its ends do not fully match the called genes, so a read error is possible. J is TRBJ2-1 and V is TRBV7-7; D remains ambiguous. This CDR3 comprises 15 residues. Germline V gives CDR1 SSHAT, CDR2 FNYEAQ (reference sequence). Here the CDR3 reads CASSLDISSYNEQFF. The CDR3 DNA is TGTGCTAGCAGCTTAGACATCAGCTCCTACAATGAGCAGTTCTTC. The full variable domain, rest sourced from reference TRBV7-7 and TRBJ2-1, is GAGVSQSPRYKVTKRGQDVTLRCDPISSHATLYWYQQALGQGPEFLTYFNYEAQPDKSGLPSDRFSAERPEGSISTLTIQRTEQRDSAMYRCASSLDISSYNEQFFGPGTRLTVL.

This clone was seen more than once but under ten times. This chain connects TRBV5-6 to TRBJ2-2, with 7 bases aligning to TRBD2. This CDR3 spans 16 amino acids. In germline, CDR1 is SGHDT, CDR2 YYEEEE. Trimming at V came to 0 bases and at J to 4 bases, leaving 6 bases not matched to a gene. This chain's CDR3 is CASSLGGRAPTGELFF. The CDR3 DNA follows: TGTGCCAGCAGCTTGGGGGGGAGGGCCCCCACCGGGGAGCTGTTTTTT.

The rearrangement joins TRBV6-1 to TRBJ2-2; 9 bases match TRBD2. The CDR3 has 16 amino acids. CDR1 is MNHNS, CDR2 SASEGT, per germline. Trimming took 3 bases from V and 13 from J; bases not matched to a gene: 15. CDR3 sequence reads: CASSDSEREDRFGLFF. CDR3 in DNA: TGTGCCAGCAGTGATTCTGAGCGGGAGGATAGGTTTGGGCTGTTTTTT.

The rearrangement links TRBV5-1 to TRBJ2-5; 8 bases are shared with TRBD2. The CDR3 is made up of 17 amino acids. Germline V lookup: CDR1 SGHRS, CDR2 YFSETQ. V dropped 3 bases and J dropped 6; count of bases not matched to a gene: 16. The DNA for the CDR3 is TGCGCCAGCAGCTCAAACCTACGTGGCGGGGGGATGAAGACCCAGTACTTC. It encodes CASSSNLRGGGMKTQYF.

V and J are TRBV5-1 and TRBJ1-3; D remains ambiguous. The ends were cut back, 0 bases at V and 7 bases at J, with 8 bases in the middle. The germline CDR1 and CDR2 sequences are SGHRS and YFSETQ. The CDR3 extends over 13 amino acids. The CDR3 region is CASSLDVGNTIYF. Written as DNA, the CDR3 is TGCGCCAGCAGCTTGGATGTCGGGAACACCATATATTTT. The full variable domain, its missing parts supplied by reference TRBV5-1 and TRBJ1-3, is KAGVTQTPRYLIKTRGQQVTLSCSPISGHRSVSWYQQTPGQGLQFLFEYFSETQRNKGNFPGRFSGRQFSNSRSEMNVSTLELGDSALYLCASSLDVGNTIYFGEGSWLTVV.

In this sample, this clone turned up once. The chain recombines TRBV28 with TRBJ1-2; 9 nucleotides agree with TRBD1. J was trimmed by 4 bases and V by 2 bases; bases with no gene match: 11. The germline gives CDR1 MDHEN, CDR2 SYDVKM. This CDR3 spans 17 amino acids. CDR3 amino acids: CASSLRTGQGRTYGYTF. The CDR3, as DNA: TGTGCCAGCAGTTTAAGGACGGGACAGGGAAGGACCTATGGCTACACCTTC.

V and J are TRBV6-4 and TRBJ1-1; tentatively, D is TRBD1 (5 bases). The germline V gene has CDR1 MRHNA and CDR2 SNTAGT. CDR3 length: 13 amino acids. Trimming shortened V by 0 bases and J by 11 bases, and 13 bases separated the two germline ends. The CDR3 region has the DNA TGTGCCAGCAGTGACTCGATTGGGGCGGAGGCTTTCTTT. Translating it yields CASSDSIGAEAFF.